The clone carrying this T cell receptor beta chain was detected a few times. MiXCR, run by TCRdb on the reads, gives a single entry per CDR3 protein. The table has about 190,000 distinct CDR3 sequences, 28% seen once. The CDR3 is 14 residues long. Trimming stripped 5 bases from V and 2 bases from J, with 13 bases between. This entry is derived from a study of T cell repertoires in cytomegalovirus infection. Sequencing used PBMCs. The rearrangement uses TRBV12-3 or TRBV12-4 and TRBJ2-7; no clear D gene. This sequence originates from a human donor in good health (CMV status not recorded). Some clones in this sample may be carry-over from other donors' samples. The CDR3 coding sequence is TGTGCCAGCAGTCCGCCCGACGGAGCCTACGAGCAGTACTTC. Translating it yields CASSPPDGAYEQYF.